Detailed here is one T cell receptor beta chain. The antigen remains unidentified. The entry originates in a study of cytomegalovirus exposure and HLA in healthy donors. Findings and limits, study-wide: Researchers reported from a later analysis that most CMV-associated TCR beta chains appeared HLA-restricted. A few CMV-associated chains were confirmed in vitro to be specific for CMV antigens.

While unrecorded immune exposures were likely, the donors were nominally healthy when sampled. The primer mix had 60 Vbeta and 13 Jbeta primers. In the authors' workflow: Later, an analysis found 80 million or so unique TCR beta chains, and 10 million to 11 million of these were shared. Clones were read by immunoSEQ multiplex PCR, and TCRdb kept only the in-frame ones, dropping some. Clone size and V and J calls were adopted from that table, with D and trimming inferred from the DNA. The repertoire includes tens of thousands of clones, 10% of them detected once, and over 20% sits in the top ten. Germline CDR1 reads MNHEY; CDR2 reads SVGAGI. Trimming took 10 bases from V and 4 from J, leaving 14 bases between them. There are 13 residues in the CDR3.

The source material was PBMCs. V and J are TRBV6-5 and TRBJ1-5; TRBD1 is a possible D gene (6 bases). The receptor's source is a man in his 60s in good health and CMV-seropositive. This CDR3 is CATHRGANQPQHF. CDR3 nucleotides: TGTGCCACACATCGGGGGGCGAATCAGCCCCAGCATTTT.